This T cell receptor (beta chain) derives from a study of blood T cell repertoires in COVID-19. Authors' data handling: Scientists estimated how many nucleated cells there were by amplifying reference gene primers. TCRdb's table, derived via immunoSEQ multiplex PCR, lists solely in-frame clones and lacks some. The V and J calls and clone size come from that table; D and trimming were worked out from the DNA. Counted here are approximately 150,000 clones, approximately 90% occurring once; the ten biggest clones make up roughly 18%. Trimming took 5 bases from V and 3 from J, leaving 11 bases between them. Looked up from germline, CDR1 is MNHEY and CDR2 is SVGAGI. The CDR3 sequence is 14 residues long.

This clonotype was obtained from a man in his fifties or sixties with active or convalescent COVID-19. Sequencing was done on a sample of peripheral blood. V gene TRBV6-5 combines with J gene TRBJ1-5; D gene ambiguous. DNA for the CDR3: TGTGCCAGCAGTCCACAGCCGTTCAATCAGCCCCAGCATTTT. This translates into CASSPQPFNQPQHF.